The source of this T cell receptor beta chain is a study of OX40 agonist ivuxolimab in advanced cancers. Study summary: Patients were treated with ivuxolimab, an agonistic anti-OX40 (CD134) antibody. Study results and limitations: Some nonresponders also had low normalized T-cell clonal expansion.

A remark on this clone: Antigen unknown.

V was clipped by 2 bases and J by 3 bases, with 13 bases between them. The CDR3 is made up of 15 amino acids. Germline loops: CDR1 MDHEN, CDR2 SYDVKM. Sequencing was performed with immunoSEQ multiplex PCR; in TCRdb, only in-frame clones are kept and a portion is missing. The data show 67,000 or so clones, about 85% seen once. This receptor was taken from an adult with an advanced solid tumor such as melanoma, head and neck, liver or kidney cancer. The rearrangement uses TRBV28 and TRBJ1-1; D is undetermined. Here the sequenced sample was CD4+ or CD8+ T cells sorted from blood, taken in a trial of the OX40 agonist ivuxolimab. The CDR3 sequence: CASSLPGSIHTEAFF. In DNA form, the CDR3 reads TGTGCCAGCAGTTTACCCGGAAGTATTCACACTGAAGCTTTCTTT.